These 21 T cell receptor beta chains were sequenced from one sample in a study of siplizumab effects on memory and regulatory T cells. Clones were sequenced by immunoSEQ multiplex PCR, and TCRdb holds only the in-frame ones, with some missing. Of around 100,000 clones listed, around 92% were seen once; the top ten hold about 2.6%. Sequencing was performed on CD4+ T cells sorted from blood. The receptors come from a human donor in good health. Some clones in this sample may be carry-over from other donors' samples.

This chain links TRBV19 with TRBJ1-5; no definite D call. CDR3 length: 15 amino acids. Per the germline V gene, CDR1 is LNHDA and CDR2 is SQIVND (reference sequence). Trimming pared 3 bases from V and 6 bases from J, leaving 15 bases between. DNA of the CDR3: TGTGCCAGTAGTATGGCCCGGGGAGGAGGTCAGCCCCAGCATTTT. Its protein product is CASSMARGGGQPQHF.

V and J are TRBV2 and TRBJ2-1, with TRBD2 matching 10 bases. This CDR3 spans 15 amino acids. With 3 bases clipped from V and 7 bases from J, the junction kept 6 bases outside the gene matches. Germline values: CDR1 SNHLY, CDR2 FYNNEI. The CDR3 DNA reads TGTGCCAGCAGTGATAGACTAGCGGGTGGGAATGAGCAGTTCTTC. Translating it yields CASSDRLAGGNEQFF.

The chain links TRBV4-2 to TRBJ2-1; D unresolved. The germline V and J ends were trimmed by 0 bases and 11 bases, with 11 bases remaining between them. The germline CDR1 and CDR2 sequences are LGHNA and YNFKEQ. This CDR3 has 13 residues. The chain's CDR3 is CASSQELGSKQFF. CDR3 nucleotides: TGTGCCAGCAGCCAAGAGTTGGGTAGCAAGCAGTTCTTC.

J is TRBJ2-7 and V is TRBV19, with D possibly being TRBD1 or TRBD2 (5 bases each). V lost 5 bases and J lost 6, with 14 bases in between. The CDR3 contains 13 residues. The germline V gene encodes CDR1 LNHDA and CDR2 SQIVND (reference sequence). The CDR3 bases are TGTGCCAGTAGTCCACGACAAGGGACCGAGCAGTACTTC. It encodes CASSPRQGTEQYF.

The chain employs TRBV9 and TRBJ2-7; maybe TRBD1 (6 bases). The V gene lost 0 bases and the J gene lost 1 base, with 8 bases spanning the gap. CDR1 and CDR2 from the germline V gene are SGDLS and YYNGEE. The CDR3 runs to 14 residues. CDR3 sequence reads: CASSVGRGSYEQYF. In DNA form, the CDR3 reads TGTGCCAGCAGCGTAGGCAGGGGTTCCTACGAGCAGTACTTC.

This clone was observed a single time. The rearrangement links TRBV19 to TRBJ1-1, with no clear D. Germline-derived CDR1 and CDR2 are LNHDA and SQIVND (reference sequence). V was clipped by 1 base and J by 1 base, with 10 bases between them. The length of the CDR3 is 15 residues. CDR3 bases: TGTGCCAGTAGTATAGCGGGTTCCGCGAACACTGAAGCTTTCTTT. The encoded protein is CASSIAGSANTEAFF. The full variable domain, its missing parts supplied by reference TRBV19 and TRBJ1-1, is DGGITQSPKYLFRKEGQNVTLSCEQNLNHDAMYWYRQDPGQGLRLIYYSQIVNDFQKGDIAEGYSVSREKKESFPLTVTSAQKNPTAFYLCASSIAGSANTEAFFGQGTRLTVV.

J is TRBJ1-1 and V is TRBV11-2; 10 nucleotides agree with TRBD1. V was clipped by 1 base and J by 6 bases; unmatched bases: 5. The CDR3 contains 15 residues. The germline V gene encodes CDR1 SGHAT and CDR2 FQNNGV. CDR3 sequence reads: CASSLAGTGVSEAFF. Here the CDR3 DNA reads TGTGCCAGCAGCTTAGCCGGGACAGGGGTCTCTGAAGCTTTCTTT. The full variable domain, with the rest looked up from reference TRBV11-2 and TRBJ1-1, is EAGVAQSPRYKIIEKRQSVAFWCNPISGHATLYWYQQILGQGPKLLIQFQNNGVVDDSQLPKDRFSAERLKGVDSTLKIQPAKLEDSAVYLCASSLAGTGVSEAFFGQGTRLTVV.

The genes are TRBV9 and TRBJ2-5; D is possibly TRBD1 (6 bases). V shed 1 base and J shed 1 base, with 8 bases lying between them. Germline-derived CDR1 and CDR2 are SGDLS and YYNGEE. The CDR3 consists of 14 residues. The CDR3 loop reads CASSVQGTQETQYF. CDR3 nucleotides: TGTGCCAGCAGCGTACAGGGGACCCAAGAGACCCAGTACTTC.

The rearrangement links TRBV5-1 to TRBJ2-3; TRBD1 or TRBD2 may be the D gene (5 bases each). CDR3 length: 16 residues. V shed 0 bases and J shed 2 bases, with 13 bases lying between them. Per germline, CDR1 SGHRS and CDR2 YFSETQ. CDR3 nucleotide sequence: TGCGCCAGCAGCTTGGGGGTCGGGGCTGCCACAGATACGCAGTATTTT. This sequence encodes CASSLGVGAATDTQYF. Looking up the rest from reference TRBV5-1 and TRBJ2-3 gives the full variable domain: KAGVTQTPRYLIKTRGQQVTLSCSPISGHRSVSWYQQTPGQGLQFLFEYFSETQRNKGNFPGRFSGRQFSNSRSEMNVSTLELGDSALYLCASSLGVGAATDTQYFGPGTRLTVL.

The V and J genes are TRBV11-1 and TRBJ2-5; 12 bases line up with TRBD2. Germline CDR1 SGHAT, CDR2 FQDESV (reference sequence). The CDR3 sequence is 15 residues long. V shed 4 bases, J shed 4 bases, and the junction held 4 bases outside the gene matches. The CDR3 spells CASSWQTSGRETQYF. CDR3 nucleotides: TGTGCCAGCAGCTGGCAGACTAGCGGGAGAGAGACCCAGTACTTC. Full variable domain (remainder filled in from reference TRBV11-1 and TRBJ2-5): EAEVAQSPRYKITEKSQAVAFWCDPISGHATLYWYRQILGQGPELLVQFQDESVVDDSQLPKDRFSAERLKGVDSTLKIQPAELGDSAMYLCASSWQTSGRETQYFGPGTRLLVL.

Only a few counts were recorded for this clone. The chain employs TRBV28 and TRBJ1-2; TRBD1 matches at 12 bases. The junction had 12 bases not matched to a gene; V was cut back by 3 bases and J by 7 bases. CDR3 length: 17 residues. Germline lookup yields CDR1 MDHEN and CDR2 SYDVKM. The CDR3 DNA follows: TGTGCCAGCAGTTTGCCCGGGACAGGGGGCTTAGTTGGTGGCTACACCTTC. Translation: CASSLPGTGGLVGGYTF.

The gene calls are TRBV2 and TRBJ2-1, with 10 nucleotides matching TRBD2. Trimming at V came to 5 bases and at J to 4 bases, leaving 11 bases not matched to a gene. CDR3 length: 17 residues. Germline CDR1 is SNHLY and CDR2 is FYNNEI. CDR3 coding DNA: TGTGCCAGCAGTCCATTGGGGGGACTAGCGCTTTACAATGAGCAGTTCTTC. Translating it yields CASSPLGGLALYNEQFF.

V is TRBV28 and J is TRBJ2-3, with 7 bases fitting TRBD1. The J segment lost 0 bases and the V segment lost 6 bases, leaving 3 bases of the junction unmatched. Per germline, CDR1 MDHEN and CDR2 SYDVKM. This CDR3 contains 14 residues. As DNA, the CDR3 is TGTGCCAGCAGAAGACAGGGCAGCACAGATACGCAGTATTTT. As protein: CASRRQGSTDTQYF. The variable domain in full, with the rest retrieved from reference TRBV28 and TRBJ2-3, is DVKVTQSSRYLVKRTGEKVFLECVQDMDHENMFWYRQDPGLGLRLIYFSYDVKMKEKGDIPEGYSVSREKKERFSLILESASTNQTSMYLCASRRQGSTDTQYFGPGTRLTVL.

The chain carries TRBV6-5 and TRBJ2-5, with 8 bases matching TRBD1. The J call could be wrong; TRBJ2-7 is a better fit for the DNA end. The CDR3 is 14 residues long. The germline gives CDR1 MNHEY, CDR2 SVGAGI. This chain's CDR3 is CASTTLDRAYEQYF. The CDR3 DNA reads as TGTGCCAGCACCACGCTGGACAGGGCCTACGAGCAGTACTTC.

The chain links TRBV25-1 to TRBJ1-2, with 8 bases fitting TRBD1. V shed 9 bases, J shed 4 bases, and the junction held 16 bases outside the gene matches. Germline values: CDR1 MGHDK, CDR2 SYGVNS. The CDR3 sequence is 16 residues long. This CDR3 is CASFNRGKVTSYGYTF. The CDR3 DNA is TGTGCCAGTTTTAACAGGGGGAAGGTGACTAGCTATGGCTACACCTTC.

The chain carries TRBV5-1 and TRBJ2-3; D remains ambiguous. V was cut by 0 bases and J by 4 bases, with 6 bases left in between. The CDR3 covers 13 residues. Germline V gene data show CDR1 as SGHRS and CDR2 as YFSETQ. CDR3 region: CASSLGFSDTQYF. DNA for the CDR3: TGCGCCAGCAGCTTGGGGTTTTCAGATACGCAGTATTTT. The complete variable domain, with remaining parts taken from reference TRBV5-1 and TRBJ2-3, reads KAGVTQTPRYLIKTRGQQVTLSCSPISGHRSVSWYQQTPGQGLQFLFEYFSETQRNKGNFPGRFSGRQFSNSRSEMNVSTLELGDSALYLCASSLGFSDTQYFGPGTRLTVL.

The chain links TRBV18 to TRBJ1-1; D not certain. Germline CDR1 and CDR2: KGHSH and LQKENI. V gave up 0 bases and J gave up 3 bases, with 8 bases separating them. The CDR3 extends over 14 amino acids. The DNA for the CDR3 is TGTGCCAGCTCACCACCGCTGGGAGACACTGAAGCTTTCTTT. Protein: CASSPPLGDTEAFF.

The chain employs TRBV2 and TRBJ1-3; 7 bases are a match to TRBD1. The CDR3 is 17 amino acids. CDR1 and CDR2 from the germline V gene are SNHLY and FYNNEI. Trimming took 2 bases from V and 0 from J; bases not matched to a gene: 7. CDR3 residues: CASSERNPGGSGNTIYF. The CDR3 region has the DNA TGTGCCAGCAGTGAAAGGAATCCAGGGGGCTCTGGAAACACCATATATTTT.

The chain employs TRBV5-6 and TRBJ2-5; D is ambiguous. Germline loops: CDR1 SGHDT, CDR2 YYEEEE. The CDR3 contains 14 residues. The V end lost 1 base, the J end lost 1 base, and 8 bases lay between the germline ends. The CDR3 loop reads CASSLLLTQETQYF. The CDR3 nucleotides are TGTGCCAGCAGCTTGTTATTAACCCAAGAGACCCAGTACTTC.

The chain recombines TRBV19 with TRBJ2-3; 8 positions agree with TRBD2. The CDR3 is 15 residues long. CDR1 is LNHDA and CDR2 is SQIVND in the germline V gene (reference sequence). V shed 5 bases and J 1 base; nucleotides not matched to a gene: 5. The DNA of the CDR3 is TGTGCCAGTAGTTCCTTGACTAGCGGCACAGATACGCAGTATTTT. Protein product: CASSSLTSGTDTQYF.

The genes are TRBV27 and TRBJ2-3; D call uncertain. Trimming shortened V by 5 bases and J by 7 bases, and 13 bases separated the two germline ends. Looked up from germline, CDR1 is MNHEY and CDR2 is SMNVEV (reference sequence). This CDR3 is 13 amino acids long. The CDR3 is CASSVSFRYTQYF. In nucleotides, the CDR3 is TGTGCCAGCAGTGTCTCGTTTCGCTATACGCAGTATTTT.